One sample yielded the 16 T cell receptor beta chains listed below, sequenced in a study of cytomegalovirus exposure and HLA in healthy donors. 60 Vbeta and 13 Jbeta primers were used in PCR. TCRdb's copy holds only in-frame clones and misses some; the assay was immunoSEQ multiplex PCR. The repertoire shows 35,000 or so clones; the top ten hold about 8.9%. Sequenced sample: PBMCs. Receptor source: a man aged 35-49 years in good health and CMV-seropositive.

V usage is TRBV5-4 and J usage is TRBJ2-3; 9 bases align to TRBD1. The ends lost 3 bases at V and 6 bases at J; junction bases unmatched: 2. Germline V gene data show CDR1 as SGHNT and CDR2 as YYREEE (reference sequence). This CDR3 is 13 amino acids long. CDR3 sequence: CASSWDRADTQYF. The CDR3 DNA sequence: TGTGCCAGCAGCTGGGACAGGGCCGATACGCAGTATTTT.

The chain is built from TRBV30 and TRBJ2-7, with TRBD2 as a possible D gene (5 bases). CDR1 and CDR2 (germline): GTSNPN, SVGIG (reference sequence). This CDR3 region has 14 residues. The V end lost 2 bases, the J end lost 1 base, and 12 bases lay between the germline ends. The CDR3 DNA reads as TGTGCCTGGAGTCAAGGCTCGGGGTCCTACGAGCAGTACTTC. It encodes CAWSQGSGSYEQYF.

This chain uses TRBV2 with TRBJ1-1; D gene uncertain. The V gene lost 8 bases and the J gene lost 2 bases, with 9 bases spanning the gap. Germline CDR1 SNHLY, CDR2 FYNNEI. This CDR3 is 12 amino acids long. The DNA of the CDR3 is TGTGCCAGCCTTGACACAAACACTGAAGCTTTCTTT. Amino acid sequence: CASLDTNTEAFF.

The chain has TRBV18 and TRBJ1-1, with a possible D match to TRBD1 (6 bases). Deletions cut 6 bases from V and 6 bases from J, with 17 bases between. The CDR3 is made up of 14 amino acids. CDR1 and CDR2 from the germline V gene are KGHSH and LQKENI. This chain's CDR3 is CASSQGSTSAEAFF. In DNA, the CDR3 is TGTGCCAGCTCTCAGGGGTCAACATCCGCTGAAGCTTTCTTT.

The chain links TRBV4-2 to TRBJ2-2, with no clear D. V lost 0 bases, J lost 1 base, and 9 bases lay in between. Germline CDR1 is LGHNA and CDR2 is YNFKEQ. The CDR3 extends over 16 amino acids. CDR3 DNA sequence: TGTGCCAGCAGCCAAGATCCGAGTGGGAACACCGGGGAGCTGTTTTTT. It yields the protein CASSQDPSGNTGELFF.

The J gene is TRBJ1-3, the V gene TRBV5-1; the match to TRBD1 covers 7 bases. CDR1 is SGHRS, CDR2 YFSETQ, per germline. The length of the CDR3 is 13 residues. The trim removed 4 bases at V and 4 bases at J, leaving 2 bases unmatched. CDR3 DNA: TGCGCCAGCAGCGCGGGACAGGGAAACACCATATATTTT. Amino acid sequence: CASSAGQGNTIYF.

The CDR3 DNA reads TGTGCCATCAATGCTAGAGGGGGCGACGAGCAGTACTTC. Translated: CAINARGGDEQYF. This chain joins TRBV10-3 and TRBJ2-7; 7 bases line up with TRBD1. Germline assignment: CDR1 ENHRY and CDR2 SYGVKD. With V trimmed by 7 bases and J by 5 bases, 8 bases remained unmatched. The CDR3 sequence is 13 residues long.

CDR3 residues: CASSQGGVAGVLNIQYF. CDR3 bases: TGTGCCAGCAGCCAGGGGGGGGTAGCGGGAGTCCTAAACATTCAGTACTTC. The chain carries TRBV4-2 and TRBJ2-4; TRBD2 aligns across 9 bases. The CDR3 spans 17 residues. V shed 3 bases and J 6 bases; nucleotides not matched to a gene: 12. Germline lookup yields CDR1 LGHNA and CDR2 YNFKEQ.

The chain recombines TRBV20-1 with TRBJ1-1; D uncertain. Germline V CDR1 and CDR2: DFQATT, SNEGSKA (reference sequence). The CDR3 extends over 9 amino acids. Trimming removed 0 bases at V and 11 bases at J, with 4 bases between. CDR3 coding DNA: TGCAGTGCTAGAGAGCGGGCTTTCTTT. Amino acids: CSARERAFF.

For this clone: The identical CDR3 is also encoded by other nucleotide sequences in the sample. The CDR3, as DNA: TGTGCCACCAGCAGAGATGGGGCAGGGTGGGATGAGCAGTTCTTC. It is translated as CATSRDGAGWDEQFF. V is TRBV15 and J is TRBJ2-1; a weak D match, TRBD1 (5 bases). The CDR3 covers 15 residues. V was pared by 0 bases and J by 8 bases, with 14 bases between. The germline V gene encodes CDR1 LNHNV and CDR2 YYDKDF (reference sequence).

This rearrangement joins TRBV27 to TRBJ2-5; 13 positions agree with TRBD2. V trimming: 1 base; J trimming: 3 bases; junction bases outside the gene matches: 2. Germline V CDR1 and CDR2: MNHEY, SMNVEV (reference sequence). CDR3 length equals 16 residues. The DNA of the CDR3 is TGTGCCAGCAGTTTATATGGGACTAGCGGGAAAGAGACCCAGTACTTC. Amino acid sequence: CASSLYGTSGKETQYF.

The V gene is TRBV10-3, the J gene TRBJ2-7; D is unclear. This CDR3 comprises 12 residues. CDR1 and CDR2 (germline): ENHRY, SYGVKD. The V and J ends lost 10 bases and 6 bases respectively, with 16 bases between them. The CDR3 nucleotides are TGTGCCACCCAGGTCTTGGCTGGCGAGCAGTACTTC. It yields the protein CATQVLAGEQYF.

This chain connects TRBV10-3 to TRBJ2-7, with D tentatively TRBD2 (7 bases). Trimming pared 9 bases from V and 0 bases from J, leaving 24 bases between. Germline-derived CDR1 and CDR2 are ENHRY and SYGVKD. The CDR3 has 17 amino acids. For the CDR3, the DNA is TGTGCCATTTCCGCCGGGACATCGGGGGGAAACTCCTACGAGCAGTACTTC. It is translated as CAISAGTSGGNSYEQYF.

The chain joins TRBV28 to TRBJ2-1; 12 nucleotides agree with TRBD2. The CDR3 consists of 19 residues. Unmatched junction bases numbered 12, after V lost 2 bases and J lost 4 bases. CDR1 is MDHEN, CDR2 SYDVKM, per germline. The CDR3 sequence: CASSLDLATSGSFYNEQFF. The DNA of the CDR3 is TGTGCCAGCAGTTTAGATCTCGCGACTAGCGGGAGTTTTTACAATGAGCAGTTCTTC.

CDR3 nucleotides: TGTGCCAGCACCATCAGCGGGGGACCTTCAGTGACGCAGTATTTT. This codes for CASTISGGPSVTQYF. J is TRBJ2-3 and V is TRBV7-9; the match to TRBD2 covers 8 bases. The V and J ends lost 7 bases and 9 bases, in that order; junction bases with no gene match: 15. The CDR3 is made up of 15 amino acids. From germline, CDR1 is SEHNR and CDR2 FQNEAQ (reference sequence).

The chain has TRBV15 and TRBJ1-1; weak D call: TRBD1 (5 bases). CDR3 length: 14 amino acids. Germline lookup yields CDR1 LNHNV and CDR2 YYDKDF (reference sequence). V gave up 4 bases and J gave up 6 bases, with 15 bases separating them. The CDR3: CATSIVDGGSEAFF. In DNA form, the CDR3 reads TGTGCCACCAGCATAGTAGACGGGGGTTCTGAAGCTTTCTTT.